These 27 T cell receptor beta chains were all obtained from the same sample, sequenced in a study of post-analysis software for immune sequencing data. Regarding the study as a whole: The five TRBV segments detected at higher frequency in patients than in controls included TRBV5-6, TRBV5-1 and TRBV20-1.

Each TCR beta cDNA library carried unique molecular identifiers. MiXCR, run by TCRdb on the PCR reads, gives a single entry per CDR3 protein. The repertoire holds hundreds of thousands of distinct CDR3 sequences, with approximately 57% as singletons. Antigens for these TCRs are unknown. The sequenced material came from blood. Every receptor here comes from a girl aged 10-17 years with multiple sclerosis.

The chain recombines TRBV29-1 with TRBJ1-1; tentative D call: TRBD1 (6 bases). CDR1 SQVTM and CDR2 ANQGSEA come from the germline V gene. Deletions cut 7 bases from V and 3 bases from J, with 18 bases between. The CDR3 runs to 14 residues. CDR3 in DNA: TGCAGCGCAGGTCCACAGGGAGGTCACACTGAAGCTTTCTTT. Protein product: CSAGPQGGHTEAFF.

The rearrangement links TRBV6-1 to TRBJ2-4, with TRBD2 matching over 10 bases. The closer fit of TRBJ2-7 to the DNA end suggests the J call may be wrong. Per the germline V gene, CDR1 is MNHNS and CDR2 is SASEGT. The CDR3 totals 18 residues. The CDR3 loop reads CASSPRGLAERLDYEQYF. The CDR3, as DNA: TGTGCCAGCAGCCCCCGCGGACTAGCGGAACGATTAGACTACGAGCAGTACTTC.

The rearrangement uses TRBV5-1 and TRBJ1-1, with TRBD1 matching 9 bases. This CDR3 has 15 amino acids. Germline V gives CDR1 SGHRS, CDR2 YFSETQ. The trim removed 1 base at V and 5 bases at J, leaving 6 bases unmatched. Here the CDR3 DNA reads TGCGCCAGCAGCTTGCTATGGACAGGGGTTACTGAAGCTTTCTTT. The encoded protein is CASSLLWTGVTEAFF. Using reference TRBV5-1 and TRBJ1-1 for the parts outside the CDR3, the full variable domain is KAGVTQTPRYLIKTRGQQVTLSCSPISGHRSVSWYQQTPGQGLQFLFEYFSETQRNKGNFPGRFSGRQFSNSRSEMNVSTLELGDSALYLCASSLLWTGVTEAFFGQGTRLTVV.

The chain recombines TRBV13 with TRBJ1-1; 9 bases match TRBD1. CDR1 and CDR2 from the germline V gene are PRHDT and FYEKMQ (reference sequence). This CDR3 is built from 15 residues. Losses at the gene ends were 5 bases for V and 6 bases for J; bases not matched to a gene: 10. CDR3 coding DNA: TGTGCCAGCAGCCCCCGGGGACAGGGCATACCTGAAGCTTTCTTT. This gives the protein CASSPRGQGIPEAFF. The whole variable domain, remainder taken from reference TRBV13 and TRBJ1-1, is AAGVIQSPRHLIKEKRETATLKCYPIPRHDTVYWYQQGPGQDPQFLISFYEKMQSDKGSIPDRFSAQQFSDYHSELNMSSLELGDSALYFCASSPRGQGIPEAFFGQGTRLTVV.

This chain connects TRBV6-5 to TRBJ1-6, with no clear D. CDR3 length: 14 amino acids. Trimming removed 6 bases at V and 9 bases at J, with 15 bases between. Looked up from germline, CDR1 is MNHEY and CDR2 is SVGAGI. The CDR3 protein is CASSTHTSTSPLHF. The CDR3 DNA is TGTGCCAGCAGCACCCATACCAGCACTTCACCCCTCCACTTT.

The chain combines TRBV5-1 with TRBJ2-7, with 7 bases fitting TRBD2. V lost 3 bases to trimming and J lost 6 bases; unmatched junction nucleotides: 9. CDR3 length: 14 residues. Germline V gene data show CDR1 as SGHRS and CDR2 as YFSETQ. CDR3 amino acids: CASSWERTSFEQYF. CDR3 nucleotides: TGCGCCAGCAGCTGGGAGAGGACTAGTTTCGAGCAGTACTTC.

This clonotype was seen a few times. This rearrangement joins TRBV20-1 to TRBJ2-7, with TRBD1 as a possible D gene (5 bases). From germline, CDR1 is DFQATT and CDR2 SNEGSKA (reference sequence). The CDR3 consists of 14 residues. V lost 5 bases to trimming and J lost 3 bases, with 17 bases between them. The CDR3 here is CSARRVGQNYEQYF. DNA of the CDR3: TGCAGTGCTCGACGAGTGGGGCAAAACTACGAGCAGTACTTC.

The genes are TRBV20-1 and TRBJ1-3; D possibly corresponds to TRBD1 (5 bases). V lost 2 bases to trimming and J lost 0 bases, with 11 bases between them. The CDR3 is 15 residues long. Germline V gene sequence: CDR1 DFQATT, CDR2 SNEGSKA (reference sequence). Here the CDR3 DNA reads TGCAGTGCTAGAAGGCCAGGGTCCTCTGGAAACACCATATATTTT. This gives the protein CSARRPGSSGNTIYF.

The chain employs TRBV5-1 and TRBJ2-5; maybe TRBD1 (5 bases). The CDR3 loop spans 14 amino acids. Germline V gene sequence: CDR1 SGHRS, CDR2 YFSETQ. Between the trimmed V and J ends, which lost 4 bases and 11 bases, there was a span of 21 bases. CDR3 sequence reads: CASSPVTVGDEQYF. The CDR3 coding sequence is TGCGCCAGCAGCCCTGTAACCGTAGGGGATGAGCAGTACTTC.

Note on this clonotype: The junction does not match germline at one end; this may be a read error. The chain couples TRBV7-6 to TRBJ2-7; D not certain. CDR1 is SGHVS, CDR2 FNYEAQ, per germline. The CDR3 totals 15 residues. The CDR3 DNA sequence: TGTGCCAACAGCTTAGGTACTGGAGCAGCCTACGAGCAGTACTTC. It specifies CANSLGTGAAYEQYF.

This chain joins TRBV29-1 and TRBJ2-7; TRBD2 matches 10 bases. The CDR3 is 14 amino acids. Germline V gene sequence: CDR1 SQVTM, CDR2 ANQGSEA. Germline trimming cut 7 bases from V and 7 bases from J; bases unmatched to any gene: 13. In nucleotides, the CDR3 is TGCAGCGCCCGAAGGTCTAGCGGGAGTGGGGAGCAGTACTTC. Translating gives CSARRSSGSGEQYF.

The genes are TRBV7-6 and TRBJ2-5; 7 positions match TRBD1. V was pared by 0 bases and J by 2 bases, with 12 bases of the junction left unmatched. The CDR3 totals 18 residues. Germline V gene data show CDR1 as SGHVS and CDR2 as FNYEAQ. CDR3 sequence: CASSLAWSLGQRQETQYF. Written as DNA, the CDR3 is TGTGCCAGCAGCTTAGCGTGGAGTTTGGGACAGAGACAAGAGACCCAGTACTTC.

CDR3 nucleotides: TGTGCCAGCAGTGGCTTCGACAGCTCCTACAATGAGCAGTTCTTC. Its protein is CASSGFDSSYNEQFF. This chain connects TRBV12-3 or TRBV12-4 to TRBJ2-1, with D possibly being TRBD1 (5 bases). This CDR3 region has 15 residues. Trimming cost V 5 bases and J 0 bases, with 11 bases left between them.

The rearrangement joins TRBV12-3 or TRBV12-4 to TRBJ2-1; TRBD2 agrees at 8 bases. The CDR3 contains 15 residues. V lost 5 bases and J lost 1; bases outside the gene matches: 4. CDR3 bases: TGTGCCAGCAGTGCCGGGACTAGGTCCTACAATGAGCAGTTCTTC. This codes for CASSAGTRSYNEQFF.

This clonotype appeared a few times. This chain joins TRBV5-1 and TRBJ2-3, with 14 bases that match TRBD2. J lost 6 bases, V lost 0 bases, and 9 bases had no gene match. Germline CDR1 reads SGHRS; CDR2 reads YFSETQ. The CDR3 consists of 18 residues. CDR3 in amino acids: CASSLETSGRASLDTQYF. CDR3 nucleotides: TGCGCCAGCAGCTTGGAGACTAGCGGGAGGGCCTCATTGGATACGCAGTATTTT.

This clonotype has a handful of counts. The V call is TRBV5-6, the J call TRBJ2-5; tentative D call: TRBD2 (5 bases). Looked up from germline, CDR1 is SGHDT and CDR2 is YYEEEE. The V and J ends lost 5 bases and 4 bases respectively, with 12 bases between them. The CDR3 has 13 amino acids. Here the CDR3 reads CASSLRAGETQYF. In nucleotides, the CDR3 is TGTGCCAGCAGTTTGAGGGCGGGAGAGACCCAGTACTTC. Filled out from reference TRBV5-6 and TRBJ2-5, the complete variable domain reads DAGVTQSPTHLIKTRGQQVTLRCSPKSGHDTVSWYQQALGQGPQFIFQYYEEEERQRGNFPDRFSGHQFPNYSSELNVNALLLGDSALYLCASSLRAGETQYFGPGTRLLVL.

V usage is TRBV20-1 and J usage is TRBJ1-2; D gene uncertain. V was cut by 2 bases and J by 4 bases, with 11 bases left in between. In germline, CDR1 is DFQATT, CDR2 SNEGSKA (reference sequence). The CDR3 is made up of 13 amino acids. CDR3 sequence (DNA): TGCAGTGCTAGAAGTATTGCCCGCTATGGCTACACCTTC. As protein: CSARSIARYGYTF.

The DNA for the CDR3 is TGTGCCAGCAGCCAGAGCGGGATATCATCCTACGAGCAGTACTTC. Residues: CASSQSGISSYEQYF. J is TRBJ2-7 and V is TRBV2; 7 bases are a match to TRBD2. This CDR3 is built from 15 residues. Germline V gene data show CDR1 as SNHLY and CDR2 as FYNNEI. The trim removed 6 bases at V and 1 base at J, leaving 9 bases unmatched.

The chain employs TRBV7-9 and TRBJ2-3; 7 bases match TRBD2. This CDR3 contains 16 residues. V was clipped by 6 bases and J by 2 bases; unmatched bases: 11. CDR1 is SEHNR and CDR2 is FQNEAQ in the germline V gene (reference sequence). The CDR3 sequence is CASRLQERDYTDTQYF. CDR3 DNA: TGTGCCAGCAGACTCCAGGAGCGGGACTACACAGATACGCAGTATTTT.

V gene TRBV20-1 combines with J gene TRBJ2-1; 8 nucleotides align to TRBD2. The V gene end was trimmed by 0 bases and the J gene end by 9 bases; junction bases not matched to a gene: 16. Germline loops: CDR1 DFQATT, CDR2 SNEGSKA (reference sequence). The CDR3 runs 17 residues. CDR3 in amino acids: CSARDLLRRGAFAEQFF. DNA for the CDR3: TGCAGTGCTAGAGATCTGCTCCGGCGGGGGGCTTTCGCTGAGCAGTTCTTC.

This rearrangement joins TRBV27 to TRBJ1-2, with a weak D call TRBD1 (5 bases). From germline, CDR1 is MNHEY and CDR2 SMNVEV (reference sequence). V dropped 10 bases and J dropped 1 base, with 19 bases sitting between them. The CDR3 is 15 amino acids. In DNA form, the CDR3 reads TGTGCCAACAGGCTTTCACGGACGGATAACTATGGCTACACCTTC. Translated, it gives CANRLSRTDNYGYTF.

J is TRBJ1-4 and V is TRBV12-3 or TRBV12-4; possible D gene TRBD1, 6 bases. CDR3 size: 14 residues. V was trimmed by 7 bases and J by 0 bases, leaving 9 bases between them. CDR3 region: CASKDRATNEKLFF. CDR3 sequence (DNA): TGTGCCAGCAAGGACAGAGCAACTAATGAAAAACTGTTTTTT.

This clonotype has more than one count but fewer than ten. This chain links TRBV20-1 with TRBJ2-7, with D uncertain. Germline CDR1 is DFQATT and CDR2 is SNEGSKA (reference sequence). With 3 bases removed from V and 3 bases from J, the gap between germline ends came to 12 bases. The CDR3 has 13 residues. CDR3 bases: TGCAGTGCTAGTTTCCCGGACGGCTACGAGCAGTACTTC. This codes for CSASFPDGYEQYF.

The J gene is TRBJ1-1, the V gene TRBV6-5; a weak D match, TRBD1 (6 bases). This CDR3 region has 16 residues. Germline lookup yields CDR1 MNHEY and CDR2 SVGAGI. Trimming left V 8 bases short and J 2 bases short, with 21 bases between. The CDR3 reads CASGPAVGARNTEAFF. The CDR3 nucleotides are TGTGCCAGCGGTCCAGCCGTGGGGGCACGAAACACTGAAGCTTTCTTT.

This clonotype was picked up one time. V and J are TRBV11-2 and TRBJ2-5; D is unresolved. The V and J ends lost 4 bases and 4 bases respectively, with 10 bases between them. Germline values: CDR1 SGHAT, CDR2 FQNNGV. The CDR3 loop spans 13 amino acids. Here the CDR3 DNA reads TGTGCCAGCAGCTCCACCTTGAGAGAGACCCAGTACTTC. Its protein is CASSSTLRETQYF.

The chain carries TRBV9 and TRBJ2-5; D might be TRBD2 (5 bases). Looked up from germline, CDR1 is SGDLS and CDR2 is YYNGEE. Trimming cost V 3 bases and J 1 base, with 16 bases left between them. The CDR3 sequence is 16 residues long. The CDR3 DNA follows: TGTGCCAGCAGCGGCAGCGGACCCCGGGGCCAAGAGACCCAGTACTTC. This codes for CASSGSGPRGQETQYF.

This chain joins TRBV6-1 and TRBJ1-4; 8 bases align to TRBD1. This CDR3 has 14 amino acids. J was trimmed by 8 bases and V by 6 bases; bases with no gene match: 8. CDR1 is MNHNS and CDR2 is SASEGT in the germline V gene. The CDR3 region is CASSPRRDREKLFF. Here the CDR3 DNA reads TGTGCCAGCAGCCCCCGCCGGGACAGGGAAAAACTGTTTTTT.